This T cell receptor beta chain was captured in a study of control samples from healthy donors and cancer patients (dated by TCRdb to 2018 to 2020). The receptor library was made with the immunoSEQ multiplex PCR assay. TCRdb obtained this table from immuneACCESS and retained in-frame rearrangements with V and J assigned. These tables miss some clones; where compared with another copy, unresolved V genes account for less than half of the shortfall, and the remainder is unexplained. The table for this sample lists more than 140,000 clones; roughly 94% of them were counted only once. Together, the top ten hold roughly 13% of the sample. This clone has only one observation. Its specific antigen is unknown. No base qualities exist here, and no much larger clone lies one base off it. The CDR3 runs 17 residues from the cysteine to the phenylalanine. Here the CDR3 DNA is all that survives: 51 bases in frame from base 1. Based on the germline V gene, the CDR1 and CDR2 sequences are SGHDN and FVKESK. V loses 0 bases of germline sequence and J loses 0 bases, and the interval between the two ends is 9 bases.

Material for sequencing was blood. The chain is made from TRBV14 and TRBJ1-6; no D segment can be confidently identified. This sequence was found in a middle-aged man in good health. The CDR3 sequence is CASSQDLAHSYNSPLHF. The DNA is TGTGCCAGCAGCCAAGATCTCGCTCACTCCTATAATTCACCCCTCCACTTT. The CDR3, completed at both ends by the reference TRBV14 and TRBJ1-6 genes, gives the full variable domain EAGVTQFPSHSVIEKGQTVTLRCDPISGHDNLYWYRRVMGKEIKFLLHFVKESKQDESGMPNNRFLAERTGGTYSTLKVQPAELEDSGVYFCASSQDLAHSYNSPLHFGNGTRLTVT.